The clone carrying this T cell receptor (beta chain) was detected only a few times. Its antigen is still unknown. Other nucleotide sequences from this sample produce the same CDR3. This record belongs to a study of beta chain features in type 1 diabetes. Study-level background: Investigators examined around 110 million sorted cells across all samples. Broader study findings: TCRB CDR3s were moderately but significantly shorter in Type 1 diabetes patients in all four CD4+ subsets.

This CDR3 spans 13 amino acids. The V end was cut by 1 base, the J end by 6 bases, with 4 bases between. CDR1 and CDR2 from the germline V gene are SEHNR and FQNEAQ (reference sequence). The study reverse transcribed the entire isolated RNA, so it sequenced expressed TCRB transcripts. Repertoires were generated with immunoSEQ multiplex PCR, while TCRdb's copy carries only in-frame clones and drops some. The sample shows almost 350,000 clones, approximately 10% of them seen only once. V and J are TRBV7-9 and TRBJ1-6; D gene ambiguous. Material: central memory CD4+ T cells from blood. The sequence came from a man aged 25 to 45 with type 1 diabetes. The CDR3 protein is CASSLGFNSPLHF. In DNA form, the CDR3 reads TGTGCCAGCAGCTTAGGCTTTAATTCACCCCTCCACTTT.